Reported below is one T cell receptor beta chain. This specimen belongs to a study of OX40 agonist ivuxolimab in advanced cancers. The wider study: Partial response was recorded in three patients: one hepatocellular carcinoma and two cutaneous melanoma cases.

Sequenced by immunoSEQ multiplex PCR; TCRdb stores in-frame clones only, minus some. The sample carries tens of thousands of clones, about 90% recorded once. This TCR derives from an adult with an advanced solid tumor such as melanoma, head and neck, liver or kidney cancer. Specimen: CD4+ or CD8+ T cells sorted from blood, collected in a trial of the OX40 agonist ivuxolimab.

CDR3: CASSLAENSGPGELFF. DNA for the CDR3: TGTGCCAGCAGCTTAGCGGAGAATAGCGGGCCCGGGGAGCTGTTTTTT. V gene TRBV7-9 combines with J gene TRBJ2-2, with TRBD2 identical over 7 bases. After removal of 0 bases from V and 6 bases from J, the junction contained 7 bases not matched to a gene. This CDR3 spans 16 amino acids. Germline V lookup: CDR1 SEHNR, CDR2 FQNEAQ (reference sequence).